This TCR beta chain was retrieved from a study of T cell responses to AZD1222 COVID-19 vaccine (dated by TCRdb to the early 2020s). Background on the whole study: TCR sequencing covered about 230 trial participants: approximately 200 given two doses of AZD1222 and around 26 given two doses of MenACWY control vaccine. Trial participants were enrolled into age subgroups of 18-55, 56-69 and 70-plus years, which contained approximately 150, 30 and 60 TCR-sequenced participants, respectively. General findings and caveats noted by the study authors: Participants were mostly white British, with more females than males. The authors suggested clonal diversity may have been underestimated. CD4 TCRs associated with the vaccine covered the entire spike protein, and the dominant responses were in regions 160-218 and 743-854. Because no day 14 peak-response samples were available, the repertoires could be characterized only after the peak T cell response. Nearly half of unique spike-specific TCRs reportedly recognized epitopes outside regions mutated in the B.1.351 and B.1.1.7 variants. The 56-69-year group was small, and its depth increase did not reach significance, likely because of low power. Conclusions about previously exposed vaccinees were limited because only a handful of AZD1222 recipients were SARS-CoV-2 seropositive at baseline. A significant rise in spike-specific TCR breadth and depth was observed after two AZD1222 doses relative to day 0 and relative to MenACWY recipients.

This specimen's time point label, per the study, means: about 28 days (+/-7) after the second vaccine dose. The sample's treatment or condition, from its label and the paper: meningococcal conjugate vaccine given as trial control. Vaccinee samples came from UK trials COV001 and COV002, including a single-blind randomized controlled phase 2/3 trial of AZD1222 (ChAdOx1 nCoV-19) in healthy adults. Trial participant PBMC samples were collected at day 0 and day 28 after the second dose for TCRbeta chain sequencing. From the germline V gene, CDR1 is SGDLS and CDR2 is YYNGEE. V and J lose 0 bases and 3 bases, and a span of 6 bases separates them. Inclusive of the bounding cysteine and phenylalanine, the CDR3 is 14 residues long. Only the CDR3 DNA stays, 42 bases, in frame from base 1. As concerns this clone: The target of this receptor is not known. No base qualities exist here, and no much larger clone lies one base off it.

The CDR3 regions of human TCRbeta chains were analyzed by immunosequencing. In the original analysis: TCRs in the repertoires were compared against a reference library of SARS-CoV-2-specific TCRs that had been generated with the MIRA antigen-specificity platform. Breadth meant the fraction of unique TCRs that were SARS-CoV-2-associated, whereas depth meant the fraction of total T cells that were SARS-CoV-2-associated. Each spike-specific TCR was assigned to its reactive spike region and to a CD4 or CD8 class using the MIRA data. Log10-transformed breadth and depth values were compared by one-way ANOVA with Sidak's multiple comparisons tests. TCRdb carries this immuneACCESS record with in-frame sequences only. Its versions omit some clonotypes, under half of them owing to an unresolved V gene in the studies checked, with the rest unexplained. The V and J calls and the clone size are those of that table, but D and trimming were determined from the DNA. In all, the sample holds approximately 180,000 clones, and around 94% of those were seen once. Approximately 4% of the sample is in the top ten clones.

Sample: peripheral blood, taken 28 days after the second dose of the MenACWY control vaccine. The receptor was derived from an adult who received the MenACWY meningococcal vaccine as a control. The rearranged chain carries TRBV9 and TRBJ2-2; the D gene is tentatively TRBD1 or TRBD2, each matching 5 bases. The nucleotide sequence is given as TGTGCCAGCAGCGTAGGGGGGTACACCGGGGAGCTGTTTTTT. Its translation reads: CASSVGGYTGELFF.